The 18 T cell receptor beta chains below come from one sample, sequenced in a study of blood T cell repertoires in COVID-19. Measured with immunoSEQ multiplex PCR; TCRdb has only the in-frame clones, and not every one. Among over 80,000 clones listed, around nine tenths were seen once. Source material: peripheral blood. These receptors originate from an elderly woman with acute or convalescent COVID-19.

This clone was seen more than once but under ten times. The chain couples TRBV28 to TRBJ2-6; TRBD1 matches at 9 bases. Trimming took 5 bases from V and 3 from J; bases not matched to a gene: 11. CDR1 and CDR2 (germline): MDHEN, SYDVKM. CDR3 length: 18 residues. CDR3 DNA sequence: TGTGCCAGCAGTCCTGCTGGGACAGGGTTTTTTGGGGCCAACGTCCTGACTTTC. Its protein is CASSPAGTGFFGANVLTF.

The chain uses TRBV12-3 or TRBV12-4 and TRBJ1-2, with no clear D. The CDR3 extends over 13 amino acids. V gave up 4 bases and J gave up 8 bases, with 14 bases separating them. The CDR3 loop is CASSSRRSGGYTF. The CDR3 DNA is TGTGCCAGCAGTTCACGACGGAGCGGAGGCTACACCTTC.

This chain joins TRBV6-2 or TRBV6-3 and TRBJ2-5; D uncertain. From germline, CDR1 is MNHEY and CDR2 SVGEGT. The V end lost 6 bases, the J end lost 0 bases, and 20 bases lay between the germline ends. This CDR3 spans 17 amino acids. In DNA, the CDR3 is TGTGCCAGCAGCCTGGGCACAGAGCCCCGGTACCAAGAGACCCAGTACTTC. Translating gives CASSLGTEPRYQETQYF.

The chain couples TRBV5-1 to TRBJ2-1, with D possibly matching TRBD2 (6 bases). The CDR3 has 17 residues. The V end lost 0 bases, the J end lost 8 bases, and 21 bases lay between the germline ends. Germline CDR1 reads SGHRS; CDR2 reads YFSETQ. The CDR3 sequence: CASSLGGGVGAQHEQFF. CDR3 DNA sequence: TGCGCCAGCAGCTTGGGAGGCGGGGTAGGGGCGCAGCATGAGCAGTTCTTC.

The chain employs TRBV19 and TRBJ1-2, with 10 bases lining up with TRBD1. The germline CDR1 and CDR2 sequences are LNHDA and SQIVND (reference sequence). Trimming cost V 7 bases and J 5 bases; bases outside gene matches: 7. This CDR3 comprises 14 residues. The CDR3 DNA reads as TGTGCCAGTACGGACAGGGGGGTTTCGTATGGCTACACCTTC. Translation gives CASTDRGVSYGYTF. The whole variable domain, filled in from reference TRBV19 and TRBJ1-2, reads DGGITQSPKYLFRKEGQNVTLSCEQNLNHDAMYWYRQDPGQGLRLIYYSQIVNDFQKGDIAEGYSVSREKKESFPLTVTSAQKNPTAFYLCASTDRGVSYGYTFGSGTRLTVV.

The chain carries TRBV4-2 and TRBJ2-7; a possible D gene is TRBD1 (6 bases). Trimming left V 6 bases short and J 0 bases short, with 21 bases between. This CDR3 comprises 17 residues. Germline V CDR1 and CDR2: LGHNA, YNFKEQ. In DNA, the CDR3 is TGTGCCAGCAGTGGGACCGGGCGTAGGGGGTTCTCCTACGAGCAGTACTTC. Protein sequence: CASSGTGRRGFSYEQYF.

The V gene is TRBV11-1, the J gene TRBJ2-5; D is possibly TRBD2 (6 bases). The CDR3 is made up of 15 amino acids. Germline V gene sequence: CDR1 SGHAT, CDR2 FQDESV (reference sequence). Deletions cut 1 base from V and 5 bases from J, with 14 bases between. The CDR3 here is CASSLGILEGETQYF. The CDR3 bases are TGTGCCAGCAGCTTAGGAATCTTGGAGGGGGAGACCCAGTACTTC.

The V and J genes are TRBV9 and TRBJ2-5; D is uncertain. Trimming took off 0 bases at V and 5 bases at J, with 8 bases between the two ends. The CDR3 has 13 residues. The germline gives CDR1 SGDLS, CDR2 YYNGEE. The DNA for the CDR3 is TGTGCCAGCAGCGTAGCTCCCCGGGAGACCCAGTACTTC. Protein product: CASSVAPRETQYF.

V and J are TRBV28 and TRBJ2-1; 10 bases align to TRBD2. This CDR3 comprises 15 residues. Germline V gene sequence: CDR1 MDHEN, CDR2 SYDVKM. Trimming removed 5 bases from V and 7 bases from J; junction bases left unmatched: 8. Here the CDR3 DNA reads TGTGCCAGCAGTCGTGGACTAGCGGAGGGGAATGAGCAGTTCTTC. Encoded protein: CASSRGLAEGNEQFF. The full variable domain, its missing parts supplied by reference TRBV28 and TRBJ2-1, is DVKVTQSSRYLVKRTGEKVFLECVQDMDHENMFWYRQDPGLGLRLIYFSYDVKMKEKGDIPEGYSVSREKKERFSLILESASTNQTSMYLCASSRGLAEGNEQFFGPGTRLTVL.

The rearrangement links TRBV12-3 or TRBV12-4 to TRBJ1-3, with D unclear. The CDR3 runs to 12 residues. V lost 11 bases and J lost 8, with 16 bases in between. Here the CDR3 reads CAARKSTDTIYF. The CDR3 DNA reads as TGTGCCGCGAGAAAATCCACGGACACCATATATTTT.

This chain uses TRBV2 with TRBJ1-1, with no clear D. Looked up from germline, CDR1 is SNHLY and CDR2 is FYNNEI. CDR3 size: 11 residues. V lost 8 bases to trimming and J lost 4 bases, with 8 bases between them. The CDR3 bases are TGTGCCAGCTCTTACTTCACTGAAGCTTTCTTT. Amino acid sequence: CASSYFTEAFF.

The chain has TRBV4-2 and TRBJ1-6, with no clear D. Germline assignment: CDR1 LGHNA and CDR2 YNFKEQ. The CDR3 spans 16 residues. V was clipped by 0 bases and J by 4 bases, with 10 bases between them. CDR3 sequence: CASSQDGEIYNSPLHF. CDR3 sequence (DNA): TGTGCCAGCAGCCAAGATGGAGAAATTTATAATTCACCCCTCCACTTT.

This clone was counted once. The CDR3 bases are TGTGCCAGCAGTTCCGAGCTTCATCAGCCCCAGCATTTT. Its translation is CASSSELHQPQHF. The V gene is TRBV12-3 or TRBV12-4, the J gene TRBJ1-5; D unresolved. The CDR3 extends over 13 amino acids. The V and J ends lost 4 bases and 5 bases respectively, with 9 bases between them.

The chain has TRBV2 and TRBJ2-5; D gene ambiguous. Per germline, CDR1 SNHLY and CDR2 FYNNEI. This CDR3 has 13 residues. Trimming pared 5 bases from V and 1 base from J, leaving 8 bases between. The CDR3 sequence is CASSLVPQETQYF. In DNA, the CDR3 is TGTGCCAGCAGTTTAGTACCCCAAGAGACCCAGTACTTC.

The chain links TRBV11-3 to TRBJ2-1; D gene ambiguous. This CDR3 is 15 amino acids long. Germline V gives CDR1 SGHNT, CDR2 YENEEA. Trimming took off 1 base at V and 2 bases at J, with 9 bases between the two ends. The CDR3 nucleotides read TGTGCCAGCAGCTTAGCCCACCCGGCCTACAATGAGCAGTTCTTC. Amino acid sequence: CASSLAHPAYNEQFF.

The CDR3 nucleotides read TGTGCCAGCAGTTCACCGGGACATTCCAACGAGCAGTACTTC. It specifies CASSSPGHSNEQYF. The V gene is TRBV27, the J gene TRBJ2-7; maybe TRBD1 (6 bases). Trimming pared 4 bases from V and 5 bases from J, leaving 15 bases between. Germline V gives CDR1 MNHEY, CDR2 SMNVEV (reference sequence). This CDR3 is 14 amino acids long.

For this clone: At the DNA level, this CDR3 is encoded by other sequences in the same sample as well. The V call is TRBV2, the J call TRBJ1-2, with D perhaps TRBD1 (6 bases). Trimming stripped 4 bases from V and 0 bases from J, with 6 bases between. This CDR3 has 13 residues. Germline V gives CDR1 SNHLY, CDR2 FYNNEI. The CDR3 reads CASSGTANYGYTF. The CDR3 nucleotides are TGTGCCAGCAGTGGGACAGCTAACTATGGCTACACCTTC.

The chain recombines TRBV19 with TRBJ2-7, with 7 nucleotides matching TRBD2. Unmatched junction bases numbered 5, after V lost 6 bases and J lost 0 bases. Per the germline V gene, CDR1 is LNHDA and CDR2 is SQIVND (reference sequence). The CDR3 spans 14 residues. The CDR3 protein is CASRRGSNSYEQYF. CDR3 DNA: TGTGCCAGTAGGCGGGGGTCGAACTCCTACGAGCAGTACTTC.